Listed here are 8 T cell receptor beta chains from one sample, sequenced in a study of blood T cell repertoires in COVID-19. This table comes from immunoSEQ multiplex PCR, and its TCRdb copy is limited to in-frame clones, with some not included. The profile covers about 68,000 clones, with approximately 90% appearing a single time and about 3% taken by the ten largest. Sequenced sample: peripheral blood. Every receptor here comes from a woman between 50 and 59 years old with COVID-19, enrolled during active disease.

The chain couples TRBV5-1 to TRBJ2-2; 7 bases match TRBD1. V was clipped by 5 bases and J by 6 bases; unmatched bases: 10. The germline CDR1 and CDR2 sequences are SGHRS and YFSETQ. The CDR3 has 15 residues. CDR3 nucleotide sequence: TGCGCCAGCAGACCCGATGACAGGGATCCCGGGGAGCTGTTTTTT. Protein sequence: CASRPDDRDPGELFF.

The J gene is TRBJ1-1, the V gene TRBV28; no clear D. CDR1 MDHEN and CDR2 SYDVKM come from the germline V gene. The CDR3 spans 13 residues. Between the trimmed V and J ends, which lost 3 bases and 1 base, there was a span of 6 bases. CDR3 sequence reads: CASSFSQNTEAFF. Written as DNA, the CDR3 is TGTGCCAGCAGTTTTTCACAGAACACTGAAGCTTTCTTT.

This chain uses TRBV2 with TRBJ1-5; 7 positions match TRBD1. Germline V gives CDR1 SNHLY, CDR2 FYNNEI. This CDR3 has 14 residues. The V gene end was trimmed by 4 bases and the J gene end by 2 bases; junction bases not matched to a gene: 2. The DNA of the CDR3 is TGTGCCAGCAGTGCAGGGACAGGCAATCAGCCCCAGCATTTT. Its translation: CASSAGTGNQPQHF.

V is TRBV6-1 and J is TRBJ2-4; 7 nucleotides line up with TRBD2. V was clipped by 0 bases and J by 7 bases; unmatched bases: 3. Germline CDR1 MNHNS, CDR2 SASEGT. The CDR3 extends over 14 amino acids. The CDR3 is CASSEAGGPNIQYF. The CDR3 nucleotides read TGTGCCAGCAGTGAAGCGGGAGGGCCTAACATTCAGTACTTC.

This chain joins TRBV5-6 and TRBJ1-3; TRBD1 might be the D (5 bases). V dropped 0 bases and J dropped 0 bases, with 10 bases sitting between them. The germline CDR1 and CDR2 sequences are SGHDT and YYEEEE. The CDR3 sequence is 16 residues long. In nucleotides, the CDR3 is TGTGCCAGCAGCTTGGGGGGCCCAGTCTCTGGAAACACCATATATTTT. Translating gives CASSLGGPVSGNTIYF.

This chain's CDR3 is CASSQGTGGVKYGYTF. The CDR3 nucleotides read TGTGCCAGCAGCCAAGGGACAGGGGGAGTTAAGTATGGCTACACCTTC. V is TRBV27 and J is TRBJ1-2; TRBD1 matches 11 bases. The CDR3 totals 16 residues. V gave up 6 bases and J gave up 5 bases; unmatched junction bases: 11. Germline-derived CDR1 and CDR2 are MNHEY and SMNVEV (reference sequence).

This clone was recorded a few times. The rearrangement links TRBV7-3 to TRBJ2-2; 8 nucleotides agree with TRBD2. Germline CDR1 is SGHTA and CDR2 is FQGTGA. The CDR3 is 17 amino acids. V gave up 2 bases and J gave up 3 bases; unmatched junction bases: 8. The CDR3 bases are TGTGCCAGCAGCTTAGAGCTTACTAGCGGCTACACCGGGGAGCTGTTTTTT. Translation gives CASSLELTSGYTGELFF.

The chain carries TRBV5-1 and TRBJ1-1, with D unresolved. The CDR3 sequence is 17 residues long. CDR1 SGHRS and CDR2 YFSETQ come from the germline V gene. V shed 3 bases and J shed 0 bases, with 18 bases lying between them. CDR3 sequence reads: CASSSDITSLMNTEAFF. The CDR3 DNA reads TGCGCCAGCAGCTCTGACATAACGTCTCTCATGAACACTGAAGCTTTCTTT. Together with reference TRBV5-1 and TRBJ1-1, the CDR3 gives the full variable domain: KAGVTQTPRYLIKTRGQQVTLSCSPISGHRSVSWYQQTPGQGLQFLFEYFSETQRNKGNFPGRFSGRQFSNSRSEMNVSTLELGDSALYLCASSSDITSLMNTEAFFGQGTRLTVV.